This TCR beta chain was identified in a study of CD4 T cell repertoires in COVID-19. Whole-study findings and limits: Sharing of several most expanded SARS-CoV-2-reactive clonotypes across memory subsets suggested intraclonal diversification. Between about 6.5 and 26% of SARS-CoV-2 clonotypes also appeared in SARS-CoV and/or HKU1 spike cultures.

CDR1 and CDR2 (germline): SGHTA, FQGTGA. The CDR3 contains 15 residues. V lost 3 bases and J 4 bases, leaving 12 bases between the germline ends. Concerning this clone itself: What it binds is not known.

TCRdb keeps only in-frame clones here, not all; method: immunoSEQ multiplex PCR. The repertoire holds about 75,000 clones, with about four fifths as singletons. Samples came from patients recovered from mild-to-severe COVID-19. These memory T cells were uncultured and sequenced directly after ex vivo isolation. The genes are TRBV7-3 and TRBJ2-2; D not certain. This receptor was taken from a human donor who had COVID-19. The sample consisted of CD4+ T cells from peripheral blood, taken after recovery from COVID-19. The CDR3, as DNA: TGTGCCAGCAGCTTGAGTGGAAGGCGCACCGGGGAGCTGTTTTTT. Translated: CASSLSGRRTGELFF.